A single sample is the source of the 11 T cell receptor beta chains below, sequenced in a study of T cell responses to AZD1222 COVID-19 vaccine. Here immunoSEQ multiplex PCR was the method, and the copy in TCRdb shows in-frame clones only, minus some. The sample has more than 60,000 clones, roughly 87% seen once; the top ten hold approximately 18%. Specimen: peripheral blood, collected on day 0 of AZD1222 vaccination. The receptors shown here come from an adult in good health.

The CDR3: CASRQGFPLAKNIQYF. For the CDR3, the DNA is TGTGCCAGCAGACAGGGCTTTCCCCTAGCCAAAAACATTCAGTACTTC. V usage is TRBV5-5 and J usage is TRBJ2-4; a weak D match, TRBD1 (6 bases). This CDR3 spans 16 amino acids. Trimming took off 5 bases at V and 0 bases at J, with 15 bases between the two ends. Germline CDR1 is SGHKS and CDR2 is YYEKEE (reference sequence).

V is TRBV2 and J is TRBJ1-5; 9 bases line up with TRBD1. CDR1 SNHLY and CDR2 FYNNEI come from the germline V gene. V was pared by 5 bases and J by 7 bases, with 6 bases of the junction left unmatched. The CDR3 covers 14 residues. CDR3 in DNA: TGTGCCAGCAGTTTCGGACAGGGGAGCCAGCCCCAGCATTTT. Residues: CASSFGQGSQPQHF.

The chain carries TRBV19 and TRBJ1-6; TRBD1 matches at 9 bases. Germline CDR1 reads LNHDA; CDR2 reads SQIVND (reference sequence). J gave up 13 bases and V 5 bases, and 12 bases lay outside the gene matches. CDR3 length equals 15 residues. The CDR3 region is CASSVTGTGPHPLHF. CDR3 DNA: TGTGCCAGTAGTGTCACCGGGACAGGGCCGCATCCCCTCCACTTT.

V gene TRBV9 combines with J gene TRBJ1-1; 9 positions agree with TRBD1. CDR1 is SGDLS and CDR2 is YYNGEE in the germline V gene. V shed 4 bases and J 4 bases; nucleotides not matched to a gene: 8. CDR3 length equals 15 residues. The CDR3 DNA is TGTGCCAGCAGCCCCCTGGGACAGGGTGTCACTGAAGCTTTCTTT. It is translated as CASSPLGQGVTEAFF.

This clone was counted once. V and J are TRBV5-1 and TRBJ1-2; TRBD1 is a possible D gene (5 bases). The V and J ends lost 7 bases and 8 bases respectively, with 18 bases between them. Germline V lookup: CDR1 SGHRS, CDR2 YFSETQ. The CDR3 has 13 residues. In nucleotides, the CDR3 is TGCGCCAGCGGGACGGTATCTATGAACGGCTACACCTTC. Amino acids: CASGTVSMNGYTF.

The chain links TRBV7-6 to TRBJ2-1; tentatively, D is TRBD1 (6 bases). Germline V CDR1 and CDR2: SGHVS, FNYEAQ. There are 16 residues in the CDR3. V was pared by 1 base and J by 2 bases, with 12 bases between. Written as DNA, the CDR3 is TGTGCCAGCAGCTTAGTCCAGGGGTTGCCCTACAATGAGCAGTTCTTC. Translation gives CASSLVQGLPYNEQFF.

This clone was counted only a few times. The chain links TRBV3-1 (or the pseudogene TRBV3-2) to TRBJ2-1; the D gene could be TRBD1 or TRBD2 (6 bases each). Germline lookup yields CDR1 LGHDT and CDR2 YNNKEL (reference sequence). Trimming cost V 1 base and J 4 bases, with 38 bases left between them. CDR3 size: 24 residues. CDR3 DNA sequence: TGTGCCAGCAGCCAAGCGGGGATCTTTACCCGCGAGGGGGGAACCCTTCGCGAGTACAATGAGCAGTTCTTC. It translates to CASSQAGIFTREGGTLREYNEQFF.

This clone was picked up one time. The chain has TRBV5-1 and TRBJ1-1; D is unresolved. The germline gives CDR1 SGHRS, CDR2 YFSETQ. V was clipped by 2 bases and J by 0 bases, with 5 bases between them. CDR3 length: 13 residues. CDR3 protein: CASSLRVNTEAFF. In nucleotides, the CDR3 is TGCGCCAGCAGCTTACGGGTGAACACTGAAGCTTTCTTT.

This clone was observed a single time. The rearrangement joins TRBV11-2 to TRBJ2-3, with D hard to call. With 5 bases removed from V and 2 bases from J, the gap between germline ends came to 11 bases. This CDR3 has 14 amino acids. From germline, CDR1 is SGHAT and CDR2 FQNNGV. CDR3: CASSDNLITDTQYF. The DNA for the CDR3 is TGTGCCAGCAGCGATAACCTAATCACAGATACGCAGTATTTT.

This clone was counted only a few times. V and J are TRBV28 and TRBJ2-2, with 8 bases aligning to TRBD2. From germline, CDR1 is MDHEN and CDR2 SYDVKM. The CDR3 covers 15 residues. The CDR3 loop reads CAVTGAGGHTGELFF. The CDR3 coding sequence is TGTGCTGTTACTGGGGCGGGGGGTCACACCGGGGAGCTGTTTTTT.

The chain links TRBV7-2 to TRBJ1-2; the D gene is possibly TRBD1 (6 bases). Germline V CDR1 and CDR2: SGHTA, FQGNSA. CDR3 length equals 15 residues. The V gene lost 5 bases and the J gene lost 9 bases, with 22 bases spanning the gap. The CDR3 DNA is TGTGCCAGCAGCCAGAGTGGGGGGCCCGGTATTCGCTACACCTTC. It encodes CASSQSGGPGIRYTF.